The entry that follows covers one TCR beta chain sequence. The length of the CDR3 is 14 residues. These data are taken from a study of monozygotic twins with inflammatory bowel disease. Reanalyzing the 5' RACE reads, TCRdb keeps one entry per CDR3 protein, without DNA. Recorded for this sample: 350,000 to 400,000 distinct CDR3 sequences. This chain connects TRBV12-3 or TRBV12-4 to TRBJ2-7; TCRdb returns TRBD1, unconfirmable since there is no DNA. Sequencing was done on a sample of blood. The receptor was isolated from a human donor with ulcerative colitis or Crohn's disease, or a healthy co-twin of an affected twin (not recorded which). CDR3: CASTETGDFHEQYF.